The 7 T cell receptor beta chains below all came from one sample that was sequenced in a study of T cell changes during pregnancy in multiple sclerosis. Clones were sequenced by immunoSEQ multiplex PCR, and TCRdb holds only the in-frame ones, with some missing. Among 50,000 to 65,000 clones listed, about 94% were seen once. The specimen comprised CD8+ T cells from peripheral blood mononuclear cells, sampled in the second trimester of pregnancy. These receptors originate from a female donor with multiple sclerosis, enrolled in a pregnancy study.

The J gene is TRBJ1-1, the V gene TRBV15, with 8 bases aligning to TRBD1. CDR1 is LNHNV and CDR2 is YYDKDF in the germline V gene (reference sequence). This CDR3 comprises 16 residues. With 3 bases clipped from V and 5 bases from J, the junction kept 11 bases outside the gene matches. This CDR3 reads CATSRPLGQGNTEAFF. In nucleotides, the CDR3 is TGTGCCACCAGCAGGCCACTCGGACAGGGAAATACTGAAGCTTTCTTT.

CDR3 bases: TGTGCCAGCTCCCCGGGACAGTACTACGAGCAGTACTTC. Its protein product is CASSPGQYYEQYF. V is TRBV27 and J is TRBJ2-7; 7 bases are a match to TRBD1. The germline gives CDR1 MNHEY, CDR2 SMNVEV (reference sequence). J gave up 3 bases and V 8 bases, and 7 bases lay outside the gene matches. The CDR3 is 13 amino acids.

The CDR3 DNA is TGTGCCAGCAGCTCCCAGACTAGCGGGAGGGCCGAGGCCAAAAACATTCAGTACTTC. It yields the protein CASSSQTSGRAEAKNIQYF. The V call is TRBV7-9, the J call TRBJ2-4; 14 bases fit TRBD2. This CDR3 comprises 19 residues. V lost 4 bases, J lost 1 base, and 9 bases stayed unmatched. Germline V gene data show CDR1 as SEHNR and CDR2 as FQNEAQ (reference sequence). The variable domain in full, with the rest retrieved from reference TRBV7-9 and TRBJ2-4, is DTGVSQNPRHKITKRGQNVTFRCDPISEHNRLYWYRQTLGQGPEFLTYFQNEAQLEKSRLLSDRFSAERPKGSFSTLEIQRTEQGDSAMYLCASSSQTSGRAEAKNIQYFGAGTRLSVL.

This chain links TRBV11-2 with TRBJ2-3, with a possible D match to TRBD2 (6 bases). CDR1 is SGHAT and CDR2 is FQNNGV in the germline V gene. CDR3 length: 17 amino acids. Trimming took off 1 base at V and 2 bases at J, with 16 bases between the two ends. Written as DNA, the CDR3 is TGTGCCAGCAGCTTAGGGCCTCGGGAGTCCCTCACAGATACGCAGTATTTT. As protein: CASSLGPRESLTDTQYF. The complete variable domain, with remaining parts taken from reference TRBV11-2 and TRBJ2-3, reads EAGVAQSPRYKIIEKRQSVAFWCNPISGHATLYWYQQILGQGPKLLIQFQNNGVVDDSQLPKDRFSAERLKGVDSTLKIQPAKLEDSAVYLCASSLGPRESLTDTQYFGPGTRLTVL.

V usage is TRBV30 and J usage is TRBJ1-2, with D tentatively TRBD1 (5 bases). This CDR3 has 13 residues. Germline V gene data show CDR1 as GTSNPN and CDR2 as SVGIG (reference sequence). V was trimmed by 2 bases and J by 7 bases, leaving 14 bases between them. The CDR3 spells CAWSIGWGGGYTF. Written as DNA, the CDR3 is TGTGCCTGGAGTATCGGGTGGGGCGGTGGCTACACCTTC.

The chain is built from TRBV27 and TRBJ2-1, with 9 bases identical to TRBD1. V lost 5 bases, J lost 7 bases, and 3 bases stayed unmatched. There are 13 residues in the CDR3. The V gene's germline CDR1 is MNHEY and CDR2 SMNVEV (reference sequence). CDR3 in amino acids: CASSGGQGNEQFF. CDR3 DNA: TGTGCCAGCAGTGGGGGACAGGGAAATGAGCAGTTCTTC.

The CDR3 region has the DNA TGCGCCAGCAGCCAGGGTCTAAGCGGGGAAAAACTGTTTTTT. This codes for CASSQGLSGEKLFF. The chain recombines TRBV4-1 with TRBJ1-4, with unresolved D. Per the germline V gene, CDR1 is MGHRA and CDR2 is YSYEKL. The V end lost 3 bases, the J end lost 8 bases, and 13 bases lay between the germline ends. The CDR3 contains 14 residues.